This is a list of T cell receptor beta chains from one sample in a study of blood T cells in healthy people across ages. Via MiXCR, TCRdb re-called the 5' RACE reads, giving one row per CDR3 protein. The sample carries approximately 810,000 distinct CDR3 sequences, under 40% recorded once. What was sequenced was blood. These receptors were collected from a man younger than 35 in good health. The CDR3 runs from the conserved cysteine through the conserved F or W. Fields, in order: V gene, D gene, J gene, clone size, CDR3 DNA, CDR3 protein. The D gene is left open where the match is weak. The size field is filled for only some rows; it gives once, few, many or a size class.

>TRBV5-1|TRBD2|TRBJ2-1|many
TGCGCCAGCAGCTTGGTGTCTAGCGGGGTAGGCAATGAGCAGTTCTTC
CASSLVSSGVGNEQFF
>TRBV12-3/TRBV12-4|.|TRBJ2-3|many
TGTGCCAGCAGTTTGGGCCCGAATGATGGAGATACGCAGTATTTT
CASSLGPNDGDTQYF
>TRBV6-1|.|TRBJ1-4|.
TGTGCCAGCAGTGAAGAGCGCGAGATTCGGACAGTCAATGAAAAACTGTTTTTT
CASSEEREIRTVNEKLFF
>TRBV2|TRBD2|TRBJ2-1|.
TGTGCCAGCAGACCTAGCCCTAGCGGGGGGGTAAGTGAGCAGTTCTTC
CASRPSPSGGVSEQFF
>TRBV29-1|.|TRBJ2-1|many
TGCAGCGCCTCAAGGGAGGACCTTTGGGGCAATGAGCAGTTCTTC
CSASREDLWGNEQFF
>TRBV13|.|TRBJ2-4|.
TGTGCCAGCAGCTCTTCCGGGACGAACATTCAGTACTTC
CASSSSGTNIQYF
>TRBV12-3/TRBV12-4|TRBD1|TRBJ1-2|.
TGTGCCAGCAGCCGAGGACAGGGTATAGACTACACCTTC
CASSRGQGIDYTF
>TRBV20-1|.|TRBJ1-1|many
TGCAGTGCTACGGGACATGGGTCGGCCACTGAAGCTTTCTTT
CSATGHGSATEAFF
>TRBV4-2|.|TRBJ2-2|.
TGTGCCAGCAGCCAGCATCGGGACACCGGGGAGCTGTTTTTT
CASSQHRDTGELFF
>TRBV20-1|.|TRBJ2-7|.
TGCAGTGCTAGGGCCCCAGGCTACGAGCAGTACTTC
CSARAPGYEQYF
>TRBV20-1|TRBD1|TRBJ2-7|.
TGCAGTGCTAGATCAGGGACAGGGGGCAGGTACGAGCAGTACTTC
CSARSGTGGRYEQYF
>TRBV5-5|TRBD1|TRBJ1-6|.
TGTGCCAGCAGCGAAGACAGGACAGGGGGCGCCTATAATTCATCCCCCCACTTT
CASSEDRTGGAYNSSPHF
>TRBV6-5|.|TRBJ1-5|.
TGTGCCAGCAGTTACGGAGAGGTGGGCCAGCCCCAGCATTTT
CASSYGEVGQPQHF
>TRBV12-3/TRBV12-4|TRBD1|TRBJ1-1|few
TGTGCCAGCACCCACCGGACAGGGAATACTGAAGCTTTCTTT
CASTHRTGNTEAFF
>TRBV12-3/TRBV12-4|.|TRBJ1-2|many
TGTGCCAGCAGTTTGACACCGGGATATGGCTACACCTTC
CASSLTPGYGYTF
>TRBV28|TRBD1|TRBJ1-1|few
TGTGCCACCAGACAGGGGGGTATGAACACTGAAGCTTTCTTT
CATRQGGMNTEAFF
>TRBV2|TRBD2|TRBJ2-3|.
TGTGCCAGCAGTCCGGGACTACCTCCAGATACGCAGTATTTT
CASSPGLPPDTQYF
>TRBV18|.|TRBJ2-1|.
TGTGCCAGCTCCCTTGACCCAAGGCAGGGCAATGAGCAGTTCTTC
CASSLDPRQGNEQFF
>TRBV5-6|TRBD2|TRBJ2-7|.
TGTGCCAGCAGCTATGGCCCCGGACTAGCAGAGCCCTACGAGCAGTACTTC
CASSYGPGLAEPYEQYF
>TRBV2|.|TRBJ2-5|many
TGTGCCAGCAGTTTCCGGGACCAAGAGACCCAGTACTTC
CASSFRDQETQYF
>TRBV18|TRBD1|TRBJ1-2|few
TGTGCCAGCTCACCGGGACAGCAGAACTATGGCTACACCTTC
CASSPGQQNYGYTF
>TRBV10-3|TRBD2|TRBJ2-5|.
TGTGCCATCAGTGAGTCAAAAGAGGCGGGGGGGTACAATGAGCAGTACTTC
CAISESKEAGGYNEQYF
>TRBV4-3|.|TRBJ2-3|.
TGCGCCAGCGCGACAGAGAGCAGCACAGATGCGCAGTATTTT
CASATESSTDAQYF
>TRBV2|.|TRBJ2-1|few
TGTGCCAGCAGCCTAAGGGCAGGACAGCAGTTCTTC
CASSLRAGQQFF
>TRBV29-1|.|TRBJ2-2|.
TGCAGCGTTGGGACGGCCGGGGAGCTGTTTTTT
CSVGTAGELFF
>TRBV20-1|TRBD2|TRBJ2-1|.
TGCAGTGCTCGACACCCCCGGGGGGGCGACAATGAGCAGTTCTTC
CSARHPRGGDNEQFF
>TRBV11-3|.|TRBJ2-7|few
TGTGCCAGCAGCCGTGGCGGACCCTACAATGAGCAGTACTTC
CASSRGGPYNEQYF
>TRBV20-1|TRBD2|TRBJ2-7|.
TGCAGTGCTAGAGGGACTAGCGGGAGAGGAAACGAGCAGTACTTC
CSARGTSGRGNEQYF
>TRBV27|TRBD1|TRBJ1-5|.
TGTGCCAGCAGTTTGACAGGGGACGGCAGCAATCAGCCCCAGCATTTT
CASSLTGDGSNQPQHF
>TRBV29-1|.|TRBJ1-1|.
TGCAGCGTTCTGATGGTGAGGAGGATGAACACTGAAGCTTTCTTT
CSVLMVRRMNTEAFF
>TRBV6-4|.|TRBJ2-3|few
TGTGCCAGCAGTGAGCGGGCAGAAACTAGCACAGATACGCAGTATTTT
CASSERAETSTDTQYF
>TRBV27|.|TRBJ2-7|.
TGTGCCAGCGGAAACAGGGCCACATACGAGCAGTACTTC
CASGNRATYEQYF
>TRBV7-2|.|TRBJ2-7|.
TGTACCAGCAGCCCTTGGACGGACCCAACCACCTACGAGCAGTACTTC
CTSSPWTDPTTYEQYF
>TRBV7-2|.|TRBJ1-1|many
TGTGCCAGCAGCTCCGACAGGAACACTGAAGCTTTCTTT
CASSSDRNTEAFF
>TRBV14|.|TRBJ2-7|.
TGTGCCAGCAGCCAAGAAAAGAGCCACTACGAGCAGTACTTC
CASSQEKSHYEQYF
>TRBV7-2|TRBD2|TRBJ2-5|.
TGTGCCAGCAGCTTAGCGTCTAGCGGGGGGGCCCGTGAGACCCAGTACTTC
CASSLASSGGARETQYF
>TRBV29-1|.|TRBJ1-2|.
TGCAGCACCTCGGACGGTGAGGTCCACACCTTC
CSTSDGEVHTF
>TRBV3-1|.|TRBJ2-1|.
TGTGCCAGCAGCCACCCGGGCCAGAACAATGAGCAGTTCTTC
CASSHPGQNNEQFF
>TRBV24-1|.|TRBJ2-5|once
TGTGCCACCAGTGATAATCTTTACAATGAGCAGTACTTC
CATSDNLYNEQYF
>TRBV9|TRBD1|TRBJ1-3|.
TGTGCCAGCAGCGCGGGACAGTCCTCTGGAAACACCATATATTTT
CASSAGQSSGNTIYF
>TRBV20-1|TRBD1|TRBJ1-6|.
TGCAGTGCTAGAGATGAGGGGGCACGGATGAGCTCCTATAATTCACCCCTCCACTTT
CSARDEGARMSSYNSPLHF
>TRBV7-9|.|TRBJ1-1|.
TGTGCCAGCAGCCCTCCCCTGGGGGGCACTGAAGCTTTCTTT
CASSPPLGGTEAFF
>TRBV7-2|.|TRBJ1-6|.
TGTGCCAGCAGTGATCATAATTCACCCCCCCACTTT
CASSDHNSPPHF
>TRBV3-1|TRBD2|TRBJ2-7|.
TGTGCCAGCAGCCAAGATCCGGCGGGGGCCTACGAGCAGTACTTC
CASSQDPAGAYEQYF
>TRBV5-1|TRBD1|TRBJ2-3|.
TGCGCCAGCAACCCGGGACAGGACACAGATACGCAGTATTTT
CASNPGQDTDTQYF
>TRBV5-1|.|TRBJ2-2|.
TGCGCCAGCAGCTCCAAGACAGCGAACACCGGGGAGCTGTTTTTT
CASSSKTANTGELFF